This passage covers 30 T cell receptor beta chains from one sample sequenced in a study of blood T cells in healthy people across ages (dated by TCRdb to the mid-2010s). The protocol used for the library was 5' RACE. Data came from an Illumina HiSeq 2500. The second PCR ran for about 7 to 11 cycles and used a J-beta primer mix along with a sample-barcoded 5' primer. The public reads were reprocessed in TCRdb via fastp at Q25 and MiXCR, keeping in-frame beta chains. Entries that share a CDR3 protein sequence are merged under the most common genes and DNA. Counted in this sample were 590,000 or so distinct CDR3 sequences; 25% to 30% of them appeared once. 15% to 18% of the sample comes from the top ten. The specimen sequenced was blood. These receptors were collected from a woman older than 75 in good health.

V is TRBV9 and J is TRBJ2-2; D gene ambiguous. The length of the CDR3 is 14 residues. Trimming left V 0 bases short and J 4 bases short, with 7 bases between. Germline lookup yields CDR1 SGDLS and CDR2 YYNGEE. For the CDR3, the DNA is TGTGCCAGCAGCGTAGGGGCCAGCACCGGGGAGCTGTTTTTT. This encodes CASSVGASTGELFF.

This clonotype has ten or more counts. This rearrangement joins TRBV6-1 to TRBJ1-6; 7 positions match TRBD1. This CDR3 has 14 residues. V shed 10 bases, J shed 7 bases, and the junction held 10 bases outside the gene matches. The germline gives CDR1 MNHNS, CDR2 SASEGT. The CDR3 loop is CAIKTGTANSPLHF. For the CDR3, the DNA is TGTGCCATCAAAACCGGGACAGCGAATTCACCCCTCCACTTT.

In this sample, this clonotype turned up many times. The chain carries TRBV5-1 and TRBJ1-1; weak D call: TRBD1 (6 bases). The germline gives CDR1 SGHRS, CDR2 YFSETQ. Trimming pared 4 bases from V and 1 base from J, leaving 14 bases between. This CDR3 is 15 amino acids long. CDR3 DNA: TGCGCCAGCAGCGCGGCAGGGGCCCGGAACACTGAAGCTTTCTTT. It encodes CASSAAGARNTEAFF.

This clonotype was picked up many times. The J gene is TRBJ2-1, the V gene TRBV20-1, with TRBD2 matching 11 bases. Germline loops: CDR1 DFQATT, CDR2 SNEGSKA (reference sequence). The length of the CDR3 is 15 residues. V lost 2 bases and J lost 9; bases outside the gene matches: 9. The CDR3 sequence: CSARSLAGGFPEQFF. CDR3 bases: TGCAGTGCTAGAAGCCTAGCGGGGGGTTTCCCTGAGCAGTTCTTC.

In its sample, this clonotype was seen many times. The J gene is TRBJ1-6, the V gene TRBV12-3 or TRBV12-4, with TRBD1 as a possible D gene (6 bases). The CDR3 runs 17 residues. Deletions cut 6 bases from V and 3 bases from J, with 18 bases between. CDR3 DNA sequence: TGTGCCAGCAGCCGTCGACAGGTGGGACTCTATAATTCACCCCTCCACTTT. Its translation is CASSRRQVGLYNSPLHF.

Notes on this clonotype: A single base separates this from a much larger clone, so it may be a read error. DNA for the CDR3: TGCGCCAGCAGCTGTCTTGCGAGCTCCTACAATGAGCAGTTCTTC. Protein product: CASSCLASSYNEQFF. The gene calls are TRBV5-1 and TRBJ2-1, with unresolved D. This CDR3 region has 15 residues. V was trimmed by 3 bases and J by 0 bases, leaving 10 bases between them. In germline, CDR1 is SGHRS, CDR2 YFSETQ.

This clonotype has at least ten counts. The genes are TRBV6-1 and TRBJ1-1; D gene ambiguous. CDR1 and CDR2 (germline): MNHNS, SASEGT. The CDR3 loop spans 13 amino acids. V was trimmed by 6 bases and J by 1 base, leaving 9 bases between them. This CDR3 is CASSGRTNTEAFF. CDR3 DNA: TGTGCCAGCAGCGGACGTACGAACACTGAAGCTTTCTTT.

This clonotype was seen many times. CDR3 DNA sequence: TGTGCCAGCAGCATTTATGCAGGGGGTTACATCTCGAACACTGAAGCTTTCTTT. This translates into CASSIYAGGYISNTEAFF. The chain couples TRBV5-6 to TRBJ1-1; 7 bases match TRBD1. The CDR3 totals 18 residues. CDR1 is SGHDT and CDR2 is YYEEEE in the germline V gene. Trimming took 4 bases from V and 1 from J; bases not matched to a gene: 16.

The table lists this clonotype with a count of one. This chain uses TRBV6-1 with TRBJ2-3; D remains unclear. Trimming pared 1 base from V and 4 bases from J, leaving 6 bases between. There are 13 residues in the CDR3. Germline V CDR1 and CDR2: MNHNS, SASEGT. The CDR3 sequence is CASSEDGPDTQYF. In nucleotides, the CDR3 is TGTGCCAGCAGTGAAGACGGACCAGATACGCAGTATTTT.

This clonotype was found once. Given a much more abundant clone one base away, this may be a read error. The V call is TRBV4-1, the J call TRBJ2-7; D gene ambiguous. V shed 3 bases and J shed 7 bases, with 10 bases lying between them. This CDR3 region has 12 residues. Germline V CDR1 and CDR2: MGHRA, YSYEKL. The CDR3 reads CASSQGHNEQYF. CDR3 DNA sequence: TGCGCCAGCAGCCAGGGCCACAATGAGCAGTACTTC.

This clonotype was counted ten times or more. This chain connects TRBV7-2 to TRBJ2-1; 12 nucleotides agree with TRBD2. Germline CDR1 is SGHTA and CDR2 is FQGNSA. After removal of 3 bases from V and 15 bases from J, the junction contained 9 bases not matched to a gene. The CDR3 totals 14 residues. The CDR3 loop is CASSFSSGGAYGFF. The DNA of the CDR3 is TGTGCCAGCAGCTTTTCTAGCGGGGGGGCCTATGGGTTCTTC.

Of note for this clonotype: Being one base from a much bigger clone, this may be a read error. This chain connects TRBV12-3 or TRBV12-4 to TRBJ2-7; TRBD2 might be the D (5 bases). V dropped 4 bases and J dropped 7 bases, with 20 bases sitting between them. The CDR3 runs 15 residues. The CDR3 nucleotides are TGTGCCAGCAGTTCCAAAGGGCTAGCAGGCAATGAGCAGTACTTC. This codes for CASSSKGLAGNEQYF.

The J gene is TRBJ1-2, the V gene TRBV15, with a weak D call TRBD1 (6 bases). The CDR3 length is 13 residues. CDR1 is LNHNV, CDR2 YYDKDF, per germline (reference sequence). V was pared by 1 base and J by 6 bases, with 9 bases between. The CDR3 loop reads CATSRGNRDGYTF. In DNA, the CDR3 is TGTGCCACCAGCAGAGGAAACAGGGATGGCTACACCTTC.

On this clonotype: Since a much larger clone is just one base distant, this may be a read error. This chain uses TRBV7-2 with TRBJ1-5, with a tentative D call TRBD1 (5 bases). The CDR3 is 14 amino acids. Germline CDR1 is SGHTA and CDR2 is FQGNSA. Trimming stripped 5 bases from V and 7 bases from J, with 15 bases between. Here the CDR3 reads CASSVQESGQPQHF. CDR3 in DNA: TGTGCCAGCAGCGTACAGGAGTCTGGGCAGCCCCAGCATTTT.

This clonotype appeared many times. The gene calls are TRBV18 and TRBJ2-3, with TRBD2 matching 10 bases. The CDR3 length is 15 residues. Germline values: CDR1 KGHSH, CDR2 LQKENI. The V segment lost 6 bases and the J segment 4 bases; nucleotides outside the gene matches: 7. Here the CDR3 reads CASSDSGGKADTQYF. CDR3 coding DNA: TGTGCCAGCTCGGATAGCGGGGGGAAAGCAGATACGCAGTATTTT.

This clonotype was picked up many times. The genes are TRBV30 and TRBJ1-4, with unresolved D. This CDR3 has 11 residues. Per germline, CDR1 GTSNPN and CDR2 SVGIG (reference sequence). Trimming left V 3 bases short and J 7 bases short, with 6 bases between. The CDR3 loop reads CAWSGIEKLFF. The DNA for the CDR3 is TGTGCCTGGAGCGGGATTGAAAAACTGTTTTTT.

This clonotype showed up just a few times. Possible read error: a much larger clone is one base away. V usage is TRBV20-1 and J usage is TRBJ2-1; the match to TRBD2 covers 14 bases. The end of the DNA is better explained by TRBJ2-7, so the J call may be wrong. In germline, CDR1 is DFQATT, CDR2 SNEGSKA (reference sequence). The CDR3 has 17 amino acids. CDR3 protein: CSARTSGGYEPYNEQYF. As DNA, the CDR3 is TGCAGTGCCAGGACTAGCGGGGGGTACGAACCCTACAATGAGCAGTACTTC.

This clonotype was recorded at least ten times. The chain has TRBV5-6 and TRBJ2-1, with 8 bases aligning to TRBD1. The CDR3 consists of 14 residues. Germline assignment: CDR1 SGHDT and CDR2 YYEEEE. Trimming took 2 bases from V and 6 from J; bases not matched to a gene: 4. This CDR3 reads CASSFWQGANEQFF. Here the CDR3 DNA reads TGTGCCAGCAGCTTTTGGCAGGGGGCCAATGAGCAGTTCTTC.

This clonotype showed up just a few times. A much larger clone is a single base away; this may be a read error. V is TRBV20-1 and J is TRBJ2-5, with D possibly being TRBD1 (6 bases). CDR1 and CDR2 from the germline V gene are DFQATT and SNEGSKA (reference sequence). CDR3 length: 14 residues. The germline V and J ends were trimmed by 0 bases and 11 bases, with 19 bases remaining between them. The CDR3 region is CSARDPGVSNEQYF. The CDR3 DNA reads TGCAGTGCTAGAGACCCAGGGGTGTCCAATGAGCAGTACTTC.

This clonotype occurred many times. The chain couples TRBV7-2 to TRBJ2-5; TRBD1 matches at 11 bases. CDR3 length: 16 residues. After removal of 4 bases from V and 5 bases from J, the junction contained 9 bases not matched to a gene. Germline CDR1 SGHTA, CDR2 FQGNSA. The chain's CDR3 is CASSSGAGTGGETQYF. The CDR3 DNA sequence: TGTGCCAGCAGCTCCGGGGCCGGGACAGGGGGGGAGACCCAGTACTTC. The full variable domain, rest sourced from reference TRBV7-2 and TRBJ2-5, is GAGVSQSPSNKVTEKGKDVELRCDPISGHTALYWYRQSLGQGLEFLIYFQGNSAPDKSGLPSDRFSAERTGGSVSTLTIQRTQQEDSAVYLCASSSGAGTGGETQYFGPGTRLLVL.

Many counts were recorded for this clonotype. The chain carries TRBV10-3 and TRBJ2-1; 10 bases line up with TRBD2. The CDR3 length is 14 residues. The germline V gene encodes CDR1 ENHRY and CDR2 SYGVKD. V gave up 1 base and J gave up 10 bases; unmatched junction bases: 4. CDR3 loop: CAISEYGSGGEQFF. In DNA form, the CDR3 reads TGTGCCATCAGTGAGTATGGTAGCGGGGGGGAGCAGTTCTTC.

The J gene is TRBJ2-7, the V gene TRBV7-2; no reliable D call. The germline V and J ends were trimmed by 3 bases and 0 bases, with 12 bases remaining between them. This CDR3 is built from 15 residues. Germline V gene data show CDR1 as SGHTA and CDR2 as FQGNSA. CDR3: CASSFSPDNSYEQYF. The DNA of the CDR3 is TGTGCCAGCAGCTTCAGCCCCGACAACTCCTACGAGCAGTACTTC.

The rearrangement joins TRBV20-1 to TRBJ2-5; 13 positions match TRBD2. Germline trimming cut 5 bases from V and 1 base from J; bases unmatched to any gene: 4. Germline V lookup: CDR1 DFQATT, CDR2 SNEGSKA (reference sequence). This CDR3 is 15 amino acids long. The DNA of the CDR3 is TGCAGTGCTGGCGGGACTAGCGGGGTCCAAGAGACCCAGTACTTC. This gives the protein CSAGGTSGVQETQYF.

A single count supports this clonotype. The V call is TRBV28, the J call TRBJ2-1; D is possibly TRBD1 (6 bases). The CDR3 is 14 residues long. V was shortened by 8 bases and J by 8 bases, with 19 bases between the two germline ends. The germline gives CDR1 MDHEN, CDR2 SYDVKM. Here the CDR3 reads CASGIGTTGYEQFF. The DNA for the CDR3 is TGTGCCAGCGGTATCGGGACAACCGGATATGAGCAGTTCTTC.

This clonotype was picked up a small number of times. The J gene is TRBJ1-4, the V gene TRBV4-3, with D perhaps matching TRBD1 (6 bases). Germline loops: CDR1 LGHNA, CDR2 YSLEER. V was cut by 0 bases and J by 7 bases, with 12 bases left in between. The CDR3 covers 15 residues. CDR3 coding DNA: TGCGCCAGCAGCCAAGATTGGCAGGGGCCTGAAAAACTGTTTTTT. Translating gives CASSQDWQGPEKLFF.

This clonotype was found a few times. A read error may be the cause here, since a much bigger clone is one base away. The rearrangement links TRBV29-1 to TRBJ2-5, with D maybe TRBD1 (7 bases). The V end lost 4 bases, the J end lost 11 bases, and 20 bases lay between the germline ends. Germline CDR1 is SQVTM and CDR2 is ANQGSEA. The CDR3 has 13 residues. For the CDR3, the DNA is TGCAGCGTTGGGCAGGGGGGCAGAAATGAGCAGTACTTC. This codes for CSVGQGGRNEQYF.

The chain uses TRBV7-3 and TRBJ2-3, with D possibly called TRBD1 or TRBD2 (5 bases each). CDR3 length: 16 amino acids. The V end lost 1 base, the J end lost 4 bases, and 15 bases lay between the germline ends. CDR1 is SGHTA and CDR2 is FQGTGA in the germline V gene. CDR3 sequence reads: CASSLSPGTPSDTQYF. The CDR3 coding sequence is TGTGCCAGCAGCTTAAGCCCGGGGACCCCATCAGATACGCAGTATTTT.

This clonotype was seen more than once but under ten times. Relative to the germline gene, one junction end is altered; a read error may explain this. The chain uses TRBV12-3 or TRBV12-4 and TRBJ1-5; the match to TRBD1 covers 7 bases. This CDR3 region has 15 residues. The CDR3 protein is CAGSSQRQGSQPQHF. CDR3 DNA sequence: TGTGCCGGCAGCTCCCAACGACAGGGATCCCAGCCCCAGCATTTT.

As to this clonotype: Since a much larger clone is just one base distant, this may be a read error. The chain uses TRBV18 and TRBJ1-2; no firm D call. Germline assignment: CDR1 KGHSH and CDR2 LQKENI. CDR3 length: 12 residues. Trimming left V 3 bases short and J 6 bases short, with 8 bases between. The DNA of the CDR3 is TGTGCCAGCTCACCCGAGAACCATGGCTACACCTTC. Protein product: CASSPENHGYTF.

This clonotype was seen repeatedly, ten times or more. The CDR3 sequence is CASRPGTSGVRSYNEQFF. In DNA, the CDR3 is TGTGCCAGCAGACCCGGGACTAGCGGGGTCCGCTCCTACAATGAGCAGTTCTTC. The chain carries TRBV6-1 and TRBJ2-1; TRBD2 agrees at 13 bases. Per germline, CDR1 MNHNS and CDR2 SASEGT. J was trimmed by 0 bases and V by 6 bases; bases with no gene match: 8. The CDR3 spans 18 residues.